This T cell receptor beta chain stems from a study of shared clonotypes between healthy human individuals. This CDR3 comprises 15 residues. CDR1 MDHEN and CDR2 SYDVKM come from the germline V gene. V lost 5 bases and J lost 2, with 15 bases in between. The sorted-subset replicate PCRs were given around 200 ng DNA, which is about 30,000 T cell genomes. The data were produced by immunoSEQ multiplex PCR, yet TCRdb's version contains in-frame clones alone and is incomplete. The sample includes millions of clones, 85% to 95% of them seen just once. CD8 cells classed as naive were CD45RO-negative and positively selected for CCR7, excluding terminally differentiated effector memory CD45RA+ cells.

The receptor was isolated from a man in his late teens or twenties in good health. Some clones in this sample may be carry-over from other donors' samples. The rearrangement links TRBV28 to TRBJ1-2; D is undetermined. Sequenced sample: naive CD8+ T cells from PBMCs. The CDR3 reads CASSLSLGRNYGYTF. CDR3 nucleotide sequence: TGTGCCAGCAGTCTTTCCTTAGGGAGGAACTATGGCTACACCTTC.